This T cell receptor beta chain was profiled in a study of blood T cell repertoires in COVID-19. Study-wide context: PBMCs, B-cell-depleted T cells, or T cells provided the cDNA or gDNA that made up the material.

The method was immunoSEQ multiplex PCR; TCRdb's version includes in-frame clones alone and lacks a portion of them. The data contain roughly 300,000 clones, about 82% of them seen just once; the ten biggest clones take up around 1.6%. This clone was counted only a few times. CDR1 is SGHTA and CDR2 is FQGNSA in the germline V gene. With 3 bases removed from V and 11 bases from J, the gap between germline ends came to 17 bases. The CDR3 is 13 amino acids. The rearrangement links TRBV7-2 to TRBJ2-7; D is unclear. The material sequenced was peripheral blood. The source is a woman aged 45-60 years with acute or convalescent COVID-19. The CDR3 is CASSFEDLSVEYF. As DNA, the CDR3 is TGTGCCAGCAGCTTCGAGGATCTTTCGGTGGAGTACTTC.